The sequence of this T cell receptor (beta chain) was determined in a study of T cell responses to AZD1222 COVID-19 vaccine. Clones were read by immunoSEQ multiplex PCR, and TCRdb kept only the in-frame ones, dropping some. The repertoire holds 120,000 or so clones, with around 92% as singletons. This sample comprised peripheral blood, obtained on day 0 of AZD1222 vaccination. The receptor was derived from an adult in good health.

CDR3 nucleotides: TGTGCCAGCAGCTACGAGAGCGTAAATGGGGCCAACGTCCTGACTTTC. This codes for CASSYESVNGANVLTF. The chain links TRBV5-6 to TRBJ2-6, with D uncertain. Germline CDR1 and CDR2: SGHDT and YYEEEE. The CDR3 is 16 residues long. V lost 3 bases and J lost 3, with 13 bases in between.